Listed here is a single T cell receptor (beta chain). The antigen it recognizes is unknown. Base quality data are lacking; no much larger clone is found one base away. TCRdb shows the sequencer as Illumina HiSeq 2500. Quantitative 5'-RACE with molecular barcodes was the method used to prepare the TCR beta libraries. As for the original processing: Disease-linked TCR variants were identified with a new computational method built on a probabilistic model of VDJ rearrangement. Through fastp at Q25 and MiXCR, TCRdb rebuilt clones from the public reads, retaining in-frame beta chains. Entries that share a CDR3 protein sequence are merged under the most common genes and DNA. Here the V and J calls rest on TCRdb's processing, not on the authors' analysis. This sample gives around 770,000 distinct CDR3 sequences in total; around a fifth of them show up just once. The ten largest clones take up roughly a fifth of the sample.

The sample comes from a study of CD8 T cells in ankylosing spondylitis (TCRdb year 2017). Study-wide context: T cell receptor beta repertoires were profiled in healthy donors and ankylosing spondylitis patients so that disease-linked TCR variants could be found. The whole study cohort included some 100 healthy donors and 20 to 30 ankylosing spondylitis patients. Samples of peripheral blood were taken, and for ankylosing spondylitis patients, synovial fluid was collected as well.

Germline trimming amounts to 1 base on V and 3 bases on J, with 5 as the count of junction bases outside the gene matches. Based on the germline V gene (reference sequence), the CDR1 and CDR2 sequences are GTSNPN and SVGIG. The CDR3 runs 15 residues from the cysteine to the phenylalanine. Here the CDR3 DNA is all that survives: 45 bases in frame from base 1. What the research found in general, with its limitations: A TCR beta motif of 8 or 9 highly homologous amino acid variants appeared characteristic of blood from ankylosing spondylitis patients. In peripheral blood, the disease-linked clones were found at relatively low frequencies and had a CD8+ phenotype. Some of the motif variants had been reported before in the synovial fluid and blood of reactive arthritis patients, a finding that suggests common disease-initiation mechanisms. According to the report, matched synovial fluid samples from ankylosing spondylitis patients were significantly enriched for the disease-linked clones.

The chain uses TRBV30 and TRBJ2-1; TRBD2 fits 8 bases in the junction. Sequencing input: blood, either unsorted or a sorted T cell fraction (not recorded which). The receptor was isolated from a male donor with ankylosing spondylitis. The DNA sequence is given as TGTGCCTGGAGTGCCGGGACTAGAGGCTACAATGAGCAGTTCTTC. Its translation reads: CAWSAGTRGYNEQFF.